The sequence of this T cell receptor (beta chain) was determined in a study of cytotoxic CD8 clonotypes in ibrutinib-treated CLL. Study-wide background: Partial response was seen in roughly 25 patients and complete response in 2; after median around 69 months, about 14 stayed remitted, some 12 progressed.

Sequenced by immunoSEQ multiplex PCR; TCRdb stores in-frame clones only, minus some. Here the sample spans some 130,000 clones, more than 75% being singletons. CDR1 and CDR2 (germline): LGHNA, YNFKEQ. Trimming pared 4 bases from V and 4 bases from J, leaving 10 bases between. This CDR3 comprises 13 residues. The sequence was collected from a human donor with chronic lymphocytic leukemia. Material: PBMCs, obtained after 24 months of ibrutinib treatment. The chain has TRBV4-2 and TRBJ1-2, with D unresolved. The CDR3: CASSPRARYGYTF. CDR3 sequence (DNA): TGTGCCAGCAGCCCGCGGGCCCGCTATGGCTACACCTTC.